A single sample gave rise to the 20 T cell receptor beta chains below, sequenced in a study of control samples from healthy donors and cancer patients. Using immunoSEQ multiplex PCR, the repertoire was profiled, and TCRdb retains in-frame clones only, with some absent. The data hold some 100,000 clones, with around 88% observed a single time. Sequenced input: blood. The source of these receptors is a young man in good health.

J is TRBJ2-2 and V is TRBV5-1; a weak D match, TRBD2 (5 bases). The germline V gene encodes CDR1 SGHRS and CDR2 YFSETQ. V dropped 9 bases and J dropped 0 bases, with 12 bases sitting between them. The CDR3 loop spans 14 amino acids. CDR3 residues: CATQGSSNTGELFF. In nucleotides, the CDR3 is TGCGCCACCCAAGGGAGTTCGAACACCGGGGAGCTGTTTTTT.

The chain carries TRBV30 and TRBJ1-6; 7 bases are a match to TRBD1. Germline V gene lookup returns CDR1 GTSNPN and CDR2 SVGIG (reference sequence). After removal of 7 bases from V and 4 bases from J, the junction contained 10 bases not matched to a gene. The CDR3 length is 15 residues. The CDR3 region has the DNA TGTGCCTCAAACCGGGACAGAGCGTATAATTCACCCCTCCACTTT. It specifies CASNRDRAYNSPLHF.

This clone has only a few counts. CDR3 in DNA: TGTGCCAGCAGGTACGACAGACAAGTTAACAATGAGCAGTTCTTC. The encoded protein is CASRYDRQVNNEQFF. The chain links TRBV7-9 to TRBJ2-1; perhaps TRBD1 as D (5 bases). The germline CDR1 and CDR2 sequences are SEHNR and FQNEAQ (reference sequence). This CDR3 has 15 amino acids. Trimming cost V 6 bases and J 5 bases, with 17 bases left between them.

The chain carries TRBV6-6 and TRBJ2-1; D is unclear. The CDR3 contains 16 residues. Between the trimmed V and J ends, which lost 4 bases and 8 bases, there was a span of 21 bases. Per the germline V gene, CDR1 is MNHNY and CDR2 is SVGAGI (reference sequence). CDR3 DNA sequence: TGTGCCAGCAGTTTAGGGCCTGTGGGGTTGGATTATGAGCAGTTCTTC. Amino acid sequence: CASSLGPVGLDYEQFF.

V is TRBV9 and J is TRBJ1-5; TRBD1 might be the D (5 bases). The CDR3 is 13 residues long. The ends were cut back, 3 bases at V and 4 bases at J, with 8 bases in the middle. Germline V gives CDR1 SGDLS, CDR2 YYNGEE. Here the CDR3 reads CASSATENQPQHF. The CDR3 nucleotides read TGTGCCAGCAGCGCGACAGAAAATCAGCCCCAGCATTTT.

The CDR3 sequence: CSVDTEAFF. CDR3 DNA: TGCAGCGTCGACACTGAAGCTTTCTTT. V gene TRBV29-1 combines with J gene TRBJ1-1; no reliable D call. The V end lost 6 bases, the J end lost 3 bases, and 2 bases lay between the germline ends. This CDR3 region has 9 residues. Germline V lookup: CDR1 SQVTM, CDR2 ANQGSEA.

Notes on this clone: Other DNA sequences within the sample encode an identical CDR3. The V gene is TRBV7-2, the J gene TRBJ1-5; D ambiguous. The CDR3 consists of 15 residues. Trimming removed 1 base at V and 0 bases at J, with 7 bases between. Germline CDR1 and CDR2: SGHTA and FQGNSA. The DNA of the CDR3 is TGTGCCAGCAGCTTAGTGGGGAATAGCAATCAGCCCCAGCATTTT. The encoded protein is CASSLVGNSNQPQHF.

There are many counts of this clone. This rearrangement joins TRBV27 to TRBJ2-3; the D gene is possibly TRBD1 (6 bases). Trimming shortened V by 5 bases and J by 5 bases, and 11 bases separated the two germline ends. The CDR3 runs 13 residues. Germline CDR1 reads MNHEY; CDR2 reads SMNVEV (reference sequence). The CDR3: CASSPEGVDTQYF. CDR3 sequence (DNA): TGTGCCAGCAGTCCAGAGGGGGTAGATACGCAGTATTTT.

The gene calls are TRBV7-6 and TRBJ1-5; no definite D call. Germline CDR1 is SGHVS and CDR2 is FNYEAQ. Trimming took 6 bases from V and 7 from J, leaving 19 bases between them. CDR3 length: 15 amino acids. CDR3 nucleotide sequence: TGTGCCAGCAGTCTAAGTAGAACGAGGATCCAGCCCCAGCATTTT. Translation gives CASSLSRTRIQPQHF.

The chain couples TRBV7-2 to TRBJ2-7, with D perhaps TRBD2 (6 bases). CDR1 and CDR2 from the germline V gene are SGHTA and FQGNSA. V lost 4 bases and J lost 7, with 20 bases in between. The CDR3 runs to 15 residues. The CDR3, as DNA: TGTGCCAGCAGCTCCTCTAACCTTGGGACTCAAGAGCAGTACTTC. This codes for CASSSSNLGTQEQYF.

This clone was found once. The CDR3 region is CSASPSGRQVETQYF. CDR3 in DNA: TGCAGTGCTAGTCCCAGCGGGAGACAAGTAGAGACCCAGTACTTC. This rearrangement joins TRBV20-1 to TRBJ2-5; 8 bases fit TRBD2. Looked up from germline, CDR1 is DFQATT and CDR2 is SNEGSKA (reference sequence). Losses at the gene ends were 3 bases for V and 4 bases for J; bases not matched to a gene: 10. CDR3 length equals 15 residues.

CDR3 residues: CAWGPLRGEQYF. CDR3 in DNA: TGTGCCTGGGGACCCCTTAGAGGGGAGCAGTACTTC. This rearrangement joins TRBV30 to TRBJ2-7; D perhaps matches TRBD2 (5 bases). The V gene's germline CDR1 is GTSNPN and CDR2 SVGIG (reference sequence). The CDR3 sequence is 12 residues long. The V end lost 5 bases, the J end lost 7 bases, and 15 bases lay between the germline ends.

The chain uses TRBV27 and TRBJ2-1; 16 nucleotides agree with TRBD2. Trimming cost V 5 bases and J 10 bases; bases outside gene matches: 5. CDR1 MNHEY and CDR2 SMNVEV come from the germline V gene (reference sequence). The CDR3 runs 15 residues. CDR3 region: CASSPGLAGGREQFF. For the CDR3, the DNA is TGTGCCAGCAGTCCGGGACTAGCGGGAGGGAGGGAGCAGTTCTTC.

This chain links TRBV7-7 with TRBJ2-5; 9 bases match TRBD1. This CDR3 contains 15 residues. Germline CDR1 reads SSHAT; CDR2 reads FNYEAQ (reference sequence). The V segment lost 2 bases and the J segment 5 bases; nucleotides outside the gene matches: 6. For the CDR3, the DNA is TGTGCCAGCAGCTTAACGGGACAGGGTGGGGAGACCCAGTACTTC. Translation: CASSLTGQGGETQYF.

The CDR3 coding sequence is TGTGCCTGGAGTGTATATGGGGCCAACGTCCTGACTTTC. Translated, it gives CAWSVYGANVLTF. The chain links TRBV30 to TRBJ2-6; D call uncertain. Germline CDR1 GTSNPN, CDR2 SVGIG (reference sequence). The CDR3 has 13 amino acids. Between the trimmed V and J ends, which lost 0 bases and 3 bases, there was a span of 3 bases.

This sequence joins TRBV11-2 and TRBJ2-1; a possible D gene is TRBD2 (5 bases). The length of the CDR3 is 12 residues. CDR1 is SGHAT and CDR2 is FQNNGV in the germline V gene. The V end was cut by 1 base, the J end by 9 bases, with 7 bases between. The CDR3 loop reads CASSLVATEQFF. The CDR3 DNA is TGTGCCAGCAGCTTAGTAGCGACTGAGCAGTTCTTC.

This clone was detected only a few times. The gene calls are TRBV13 and TRBJ2-3; 9 nucleotides align to TRBD2. In germline, CDR1 is PRHDT, CDR2 FYEKMQ (reference sequence). The CDR3 totals 20 residues. V shed 5 bases and J 5 bases; nucleotides not matched to a gene: 23. The CDR3, as DNA: TGTGCCAGCAGCCCGCAAGGCGGTAGCGGGAGAGTCGGACACATAGATACGCAGTATTTT. Residues: CASSPQGGSGRVGHIDTQYF.

The V gene is TRBV30, the J gene TRBJ2-1; 13 nucleotides match TRBD2. Germline loops: CDR1 GTSNPN, CDR2 SVGIG (reference sequence). CDR3 size: 14 residues. V shed 1 base, J shed 7 bases, and the junction held 1 base outside the gene matches. Written as DNA, the CDR3 is TGTGCCTGGAGTGGGACTAGCGGGAGAAATGAGCAGTTCTTC. Protein sequence: CAWSGTSGRNEQFF.

This chain uses TRBV7-2 with TRBJ2-1; 7 nucleotides line up with TRBD1. Per germline, CDR1 SGHTA and CDR2 FQGNSA. The CDR3 covers 13 residues. V dropped 4 bases and J dropped 4; count of bases not matched to a gene: 1. CDR3 in DNA: TGTGCCAGCAGCTCGGGACAGTACAATGAGCAGTTCTTC. It encodes CASSSGQYNEQFF.

The chain employs TRBV19 and TRBJ1-1; D is unclear. The CDR3 sequence is 14 residues long. CDR1 is LNHDA, CDR2 SQIVND, per germline (reference sequence). V lost 5 bases and J 3 bases, leaving 13 bases between the germline ends. CDR3 DNA: TGTGCCAGTAGTGCCATGGGTATGGACACTGAAGCTTTCTTT. Protein sequence: CASSAMGMDTEAFF.